The clone carrying this T cell receptor (beta chain) was counted ten times or more. Antigen unknown. The data were obtained in a study of T cells in Graves' hyperthyroidism and ophthalmopathy. Study results and caveats: Most thyroid clonotypes expanded above 0.001 appeared in blood too.

With 3 bases removed from V and 1 base from J, the gap between germline ends came to 14 bases. This CDR3 contains 15 residues. Germline V gene lookup returns CDR1 DFQATT and CDR2 SNEGSKA (reference sequence). The CDR3 regions of TCR beta were amplified from RNA transcripts. The study used the HTBI primer set for a first-round RT-PCR of the TCR CDR3. TCRdb re-called the multiplex PCR reads with MiXCR, one entry per CDR3 protein. The repertoire holds approximately 420,000 distinct CDR3 sequences, with roughly 13% as singletons. The J gene is TRBJ2-3, the V gene TRBV20-1, with a possible D match to TRBD2 (6 bases). The sequenced material came from blood. The origin of this receptor is a woman younger than 30 with Graves' hyperthyroidism. CDR3 coding DNA: TGCAGTGCTAGTTCGGGAGCAGAAGGCACAGATACGCAGTATTTT. This codes for CSASSGAEGTDTQYF.